This passage covers 12 T cell receptor beta chains from one sample sequenced in a study of blood T cell repertoires in COVID-19. The table came from immunoSEQ multiplex PCR; TCRdb's copy has only in-frame clones and leaves some out. The sample contains approximately 230,000 clones, 75% to 90% of which appear only once. Sequenced input: peripheral blood. These TCRs come from a man aged 25 to 40 who had recovered from COVID-19.

The chain joins TRBV7-9 to TRBJ1-2; a weak D match, TRBD1 (5 bases). CDR3 length equals 14 residues. The V end lost 2 bases, the J end lost 9 bases, and 16 bases lay between the germline ends. Looked up from germline, CDR1 is SEHNR and CDR2 is FQNEAQ (reference sequence). The CDR3 sequence is CASSLWGDPIRYTF. The CDR3 nucleotides read TGTGCCAGCAGCTTATGGGGGGACCCCATACGCTACACCTTC.

This clone showed up just once. The J gene is TRBJ1-1, the V gene TRBV7-2; D is uncertain. The germline CDR1 and CDR2 sequences are SGHTA and FQGNSA. Trimming removed 3 bases at V and 3 bases at J, with 14 bases between. This CDR3 is built from 15 residues. CDR3 bases: TGTGCCAGCAGCTTGCACCATCTTGCGGACACTGAAGCTTTCTTT. Translating gives CASSLHHLADTEAFF.

This chain links TRBV5-1 with TRBJ2-1, with D unclear. The CDR3 totals 11 residues. Deletions cut 6 bases from V and 10 bases from J, with 11 bases between. CDR1 and CDR2 from the germline V gene are SGHRS and YFSETQ. The CDR3 sequence: CASKQEVEQFF. The CDR3 DNA reads as TGCGCCAGCAAACAAGAGGTAGAGCAGTTCTTC.

V is TRBV4-3 and J is TRBJ2-3; possibly TRBD2 for D (7 bases). V was shortened by 4 bases and J by 6 bases, with 23 bases between the two germline ends. The length of the CDR3 is 17 residues. In germline, CDR1 is LGHNA, CDR2 YSLEER. CDR3 loop: CASSPEEGEGVSDTQYF. The CDR3 DNA sequence: TGCGCCAGCAGCCCCGAAGAGGGGGAGGGGGTGTCGGATACGCAGTATTTT.

The rearrangement joins TRBV12-2 to TRBJ2-2; TRBD2 is taken as the D call from the table, unchecked against the DNA. TRBV12-2 is flagged as a pseudogene. The CDR3 runs to 16 residues. The CDR3 here is CASRLVRGHPAGELFF. The CDR3 DNA reads as TGTGCAAGTCGCTTAGTACGAGGCCACCCCGCCGGGGAGCTGTTTTTT.

The chain links TRBV10-3 to TRBJ1-3; possible D gene TRBD1, 6 bases. Germline-derived CDR1 and CDR2 are ENHRY and SYGVKD. The germline V and J ends were trimmed by 3 bases and 3 bases, with 9 bases remaining between them. There are 14 residues in the CDR3. DNA of the CDR3: TGTGCCATCAGTGACAACAGGGTTGGAAACACCATATATTTT. Protein product: CAISDNRVGNTIYF.

About this clone: The same CDR3 arises from other DNA sequences in this sample as well. The V gene is TRBV5-1, the J gene TRBJ2-3, with TRBD1 as a possible D gene (6 bases). The CDR3 spans 14 residues. Germline V CDR1 and CDR2: SGHRS, YFSETQ. V lost 1 base and J 1 base, leaving 7 bases between the germline ends. The CDR3 loop is CASSLRQGTDTQYF. For the CDR3, the DNA is TGCGCCAGCAGCTTGCGACAGGGCACAGATACGCAGTATTTT.

The V call is TRBV10-2, the J call TRBJ2-2; TRBD2 matches 13 bases. V dropped 8 bases and J dropped 7; count of bases not matched to a gene: 7. The CDR3 length is 15 residues. Looked up from germline, CDR1 is WSHSY and CDR2 is SAAADI. DNA of the CDR3: TGCGCCAGCCGGACTAGCGGGGGCCCGGGCGGGGAGCTGTTTTTT. Translating it yields CASRTSGGPGGELFF.

V usage is TRBV7-9 and J usage is TRBJ2-3; TRBD2 is a possible D gene (6 bases). The V end was cut by 5 bases, the J end by 5 bases, with 23 bases between. CDR1 is SEHNR and CDR2 is FQNEAQ in the germline V gene (reference sequence). CDR3 length: 17 amino acids. CDR3 sequence: CASSNNRGSTPGDTQYF. In DNA, the CDR3 is TGTGCCAGCAGCAATAATCGGGGGTCCACTCCCGGAGATACGCAGTATTTT.

The V and J genes are TRBV7-9 and TRBJ1-1; a weak D match, TRBD1 (6 bases). V lost 1 base to trimming and J lost 4 bases, with 19 bases between them. This CDR3 is 17 amino acids long. Germline V gene sequence: CDR1 SEHNR, CDR2 FQNEAQ (reference sequence). The CDR3 DNA reads as TGTGCCAGCAGCTTAGATGCATTGACAGGCAGGGGCACTGAAGCTTTCTTT. The encoded protein is CASSLDALTGRGTEAFF.

The chain employs TRBV4-1 and TRBJ1-2; no clear D gene. V lost 0 bases, J lost 2 bases, and 10 bases lay in between. The CDR3 is 15 amino acids. Germline V gene lookup returns CDR1 MGHRA and CDR2 YSYEKL. CDR3 bases: TGCGCCAGCAGCCAAGACTTCGGGATGAACTATGGCTACACCTTC. Protein: CASSQDFGMNYGYTF.

The chain is built from TRBV11-2 and TRBJ1-1; possibly TRBD1 for D (5 bases). The V end lost 5 bases, the J end lost 2 bases, and 15 bases lay between the germline ends. From germline, CDR1 is SGHAT and CDR2 FQNNGV. This CDR3 has 15 residues. CDR3 amino acids: CASSTGRWSNTEAFF. CDR3 in DNA: TGTGCCAGCAGCACAGGACGGTGGAGCAACACTGAAGCTTTCTTT.